This section outlines one TCR beta chain sequence together with its context. The V end was cut by 2 bases, the J end by 2 bases, with 6 bases between. The CDR3 loop spans 13 amino acids. CDR1 SGHTA and CDR2 FQGNSA come from the germline V gene. In the original analysis: Scientists estimated how many nucleated cells there were by amplifying reference gene primers. The data were produced by immunoSEQ multiplex PCR, yet TCRdb's version contains in-frame clones alone and is incomplete. Clone size and the V and J calls come from that table; the DNA yielded D and trimming. The profile shows 350,000 to 500,000 clones, approximately 91% of them singletons. This entry comes from a study of blood T cell repertoires in COVID-19. Study-wide context: COVID-19 samples collected from the United States, Italy and Spain covered acute and convalescent phases.

The chain carries TRBV7-2 and TRBJ1-2; D possibly corresponds to TRBD1 (6 bases). The sequenced material came from PBMCs or T cells enriched from blood (not recorded which). The clonotype was recovered from a woman aged 18-30 years who had been exposed to COVID-19. CDR3 loop: CASSLQGNYGYTF. Here the CDR3 DNA reads TGTGCCAGCAGCTTACAGGGGAACTATGGCTACACCTTC.